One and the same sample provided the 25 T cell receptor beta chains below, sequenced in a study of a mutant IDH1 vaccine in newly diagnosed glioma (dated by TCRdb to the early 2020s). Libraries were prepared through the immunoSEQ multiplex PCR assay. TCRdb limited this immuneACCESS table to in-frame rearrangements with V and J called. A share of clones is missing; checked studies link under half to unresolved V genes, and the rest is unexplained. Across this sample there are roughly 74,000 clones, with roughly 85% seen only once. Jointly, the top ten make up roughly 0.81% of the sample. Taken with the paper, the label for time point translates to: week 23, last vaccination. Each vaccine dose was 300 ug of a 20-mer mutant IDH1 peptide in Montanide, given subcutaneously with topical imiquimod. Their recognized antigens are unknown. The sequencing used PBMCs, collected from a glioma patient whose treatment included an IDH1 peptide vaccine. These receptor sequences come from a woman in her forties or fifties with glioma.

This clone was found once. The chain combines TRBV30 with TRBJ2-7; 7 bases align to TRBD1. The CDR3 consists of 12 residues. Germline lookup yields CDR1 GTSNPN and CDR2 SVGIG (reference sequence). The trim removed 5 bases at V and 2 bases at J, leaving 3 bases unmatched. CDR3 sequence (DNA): TGTGCCTGGGACAGGGATGCCTACGAGCAGTACTTC. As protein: CAWDRDAYEQYF.

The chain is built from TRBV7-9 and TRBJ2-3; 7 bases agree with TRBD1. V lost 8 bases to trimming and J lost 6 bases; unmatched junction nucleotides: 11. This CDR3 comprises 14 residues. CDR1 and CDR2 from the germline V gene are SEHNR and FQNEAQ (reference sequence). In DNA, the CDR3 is TGTGCCAGCCCTGGGACAGAGGATGGGGATACGCAGTATTTT. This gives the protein CASPGTEDGDTQYF.

DNA for the CDR3: TGTGCCAGCAGCCCCACTAGCGGGAGCGGGAATGAGCAGTTCTTC. Its translation: CASSPTSGSGNEQFF. The chain uses TRBV9 and TRBJ2-1; 11 bases are shared with TRBD2. Losses at the gene ends were 4 bases for V and 7 bases for J; bases not matched to a gene: 7. The V gene's germline CDR1 is SGDLS and CDR2 YYNGEE. The CDR3 is 15 residues long.

The CDR3 DNA is TGCGCCAGCAGCTTGGGTCCGGGAGGGGCTAGCACAGATACGCAGTATTTT. As protein: CASSLGPGGASTDTQYF. The chain employs TRBV5-1 and TRBJ2-3, with 8 nucleotides matching TRBD2. The length of the CDR3 is 17 residues. Germline V gives CDR1 SGHRS, CDR2 YFSETQ. V lost 0 bases to trimming and J lost 0 bases; unmatched junction nucleotides: 6. The full variable domain, in which reference TRBV5-1 and TRBJ2-3 provide the parts outside the CDR3, is KAGVTQTPRYLIKTRGQQVTLSCSPISGHRSVSWYQQTPGQGLQFLFEYFSETQRNKGNFPGRFSGRQFSNSRSEMNVSTLELGDSALYLCASSLGPGGASTDTQYFGPGTRLTVL.

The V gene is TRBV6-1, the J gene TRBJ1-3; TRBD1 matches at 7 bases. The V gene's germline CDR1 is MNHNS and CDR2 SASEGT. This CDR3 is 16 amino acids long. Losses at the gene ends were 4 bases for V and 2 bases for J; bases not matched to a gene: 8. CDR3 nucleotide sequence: TGTGCCAGCAGTGCCCTACAGGGGCAGGCTGGAAACACCATATATTTT. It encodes CASSALQGQAGNTIYF.

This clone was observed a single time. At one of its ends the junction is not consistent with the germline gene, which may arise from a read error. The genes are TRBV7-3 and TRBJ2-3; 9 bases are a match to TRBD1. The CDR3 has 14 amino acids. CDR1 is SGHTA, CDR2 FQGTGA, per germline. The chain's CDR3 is CASSPGQGTDTQYF. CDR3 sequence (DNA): TGTGCCAGCAGCCCGGGACAGGGCACTGATACGCAGTATTTT.

DNA for the CDR3: TGTGCCAGCAGAGATACTGGTAACAATGAGCAGTTCTTC. This codes for CASRDTGNNEQFF. This sequence joins TRBV6-5 and TRBJ2-1; D is unclear. Per the germline V gene, CDR1 is MNHEY and CDR2 is SVGAGI. Trimming removed 6 bases at V and 5 bases at J, with 11 bases between. CDR3 length equals 13 residues.

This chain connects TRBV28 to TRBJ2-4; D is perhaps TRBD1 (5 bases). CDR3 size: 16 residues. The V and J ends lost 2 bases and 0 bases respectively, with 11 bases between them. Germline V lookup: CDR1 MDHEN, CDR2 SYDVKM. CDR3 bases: TGTGCCAGCAGTTTAAGGGGCGTTGGAGCCAAAAACATTCAGTACTTC. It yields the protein CASSLRGVGAKNIQYF. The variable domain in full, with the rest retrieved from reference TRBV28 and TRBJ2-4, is DVKVTQSSRYLVKRTGEKVFLECVQDMDHENMFWYRQDPGLGLRLIYFSYDVKMKEKGDIPEGYSVSREKKERFSLILESASTNQTSMYLCASSLRGVGAKNIQYFGAGTRLSVL.

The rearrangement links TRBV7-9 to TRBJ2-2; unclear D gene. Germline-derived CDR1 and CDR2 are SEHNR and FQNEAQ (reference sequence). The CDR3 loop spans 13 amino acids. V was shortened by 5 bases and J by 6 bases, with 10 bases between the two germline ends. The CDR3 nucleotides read TGTGCCAGCAGCAACGATTTCTCCGGGGAGCTGTTTTTT. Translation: CASSNDFSGELFF.

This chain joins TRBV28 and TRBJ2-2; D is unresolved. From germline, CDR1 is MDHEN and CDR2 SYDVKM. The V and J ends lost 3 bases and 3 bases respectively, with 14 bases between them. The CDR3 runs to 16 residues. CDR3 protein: CASSFFSADYTGELFF. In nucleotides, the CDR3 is TGTGCCAGCAGTTTTTTTTCGGCAGACTACACCGGGGAGCTGTTTTTT.

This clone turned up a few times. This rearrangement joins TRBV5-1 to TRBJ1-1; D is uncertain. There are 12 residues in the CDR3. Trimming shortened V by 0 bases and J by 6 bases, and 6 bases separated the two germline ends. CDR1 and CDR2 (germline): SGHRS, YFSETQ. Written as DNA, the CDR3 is TGCGCCAGCAGCTTGGACAGCTCTGAAGCTTTCTTT. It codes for CASSLDSSEAFF.

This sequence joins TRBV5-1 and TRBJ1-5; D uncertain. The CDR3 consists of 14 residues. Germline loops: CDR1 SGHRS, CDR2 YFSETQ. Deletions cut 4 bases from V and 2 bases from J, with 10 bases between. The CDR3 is CASSLRGGNQPQHF. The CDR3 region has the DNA TGCGCCAGCAGCCTACGCGGGGGCAATCAGCCCCAGCATTTT. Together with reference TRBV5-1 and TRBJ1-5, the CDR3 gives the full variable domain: KAGVTQTPRYLIKTRGQQVTLSCSPISGHRSVSWYQQTPGQGLQFLFEYFSETQRNKGNFPGRFSGRQFSNSRSEMNVSTLELGDSALYLCASSLRGGNQPQHFGDGTRLSIL.

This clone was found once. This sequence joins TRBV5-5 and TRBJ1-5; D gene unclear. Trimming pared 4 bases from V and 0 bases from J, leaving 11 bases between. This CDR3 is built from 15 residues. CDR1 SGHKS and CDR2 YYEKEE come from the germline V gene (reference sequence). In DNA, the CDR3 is TGTGCCAGCAGCCCCACGACCCATAGCAATCAGCCCCAGCATTTT. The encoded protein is CASSPTTHSNQPQHF. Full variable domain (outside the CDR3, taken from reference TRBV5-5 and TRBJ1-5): DAGVTQSPTHLIKTRGQQVTLRCSPISGHKSVSWYQQVLGQGPQFIFQYYEKEERGRGNFPDRFSARQFPNYSSELNVNALLLGDSALYLCASSPTTHSNQPQHFGDGTRLSIL.

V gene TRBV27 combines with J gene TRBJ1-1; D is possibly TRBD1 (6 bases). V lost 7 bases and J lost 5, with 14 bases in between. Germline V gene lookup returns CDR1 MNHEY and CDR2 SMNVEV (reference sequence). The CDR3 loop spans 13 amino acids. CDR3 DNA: TGTGCCAGCAAAGAGGACAGACGGACTGAAGCTTTCTTT. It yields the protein CASKEDRRTEAFF.

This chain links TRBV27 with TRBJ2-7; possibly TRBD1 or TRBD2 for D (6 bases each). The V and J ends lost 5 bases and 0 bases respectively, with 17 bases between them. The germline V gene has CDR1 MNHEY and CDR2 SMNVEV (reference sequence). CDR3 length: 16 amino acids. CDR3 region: CASSIRWGAGSYEQYF. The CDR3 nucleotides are TGTGCCAGCAGTATCCGTTGGGGGGCGGGCTCCTACGAGCAGTACTTC.

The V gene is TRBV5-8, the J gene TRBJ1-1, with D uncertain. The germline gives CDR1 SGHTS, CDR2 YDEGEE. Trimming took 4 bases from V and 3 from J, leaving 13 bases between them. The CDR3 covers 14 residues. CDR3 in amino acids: CASSPQRSYTEAFF. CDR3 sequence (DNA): TGTGCCAGCAGCCCGCAACGGTCTTACACTGAAGCTTTCTTT. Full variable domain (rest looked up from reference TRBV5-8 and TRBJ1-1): EAGVTQSPTHLIKTRGQQATLRCSPISGHTSVYWYQQALGLGLQFLLWYDEGEERNRGNFPPRFSGRQFPNYSSELNVNALELEDSALYLCASSPQRSYTEAFFGQGTRLTVV.

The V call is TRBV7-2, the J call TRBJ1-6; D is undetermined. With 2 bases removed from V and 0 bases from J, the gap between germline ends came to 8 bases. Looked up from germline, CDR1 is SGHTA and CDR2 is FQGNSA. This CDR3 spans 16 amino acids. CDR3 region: CASSLRSFSYNSPLHF. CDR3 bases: TGTGCCAGCAGCTTACGTAGTTTCTCCTATAATTCACCCCTCCACTTT.

In nucleotides, the CDR3 is TGTGCCAGTACCAAGAGGGCTAGCCGGAGCTCCTACAATGAGCAGTTCTTC. It yields the protein CASTKRASRSSYNEQFF. This chain joins TRBV19 and TRBJ2-1, with TRBD2 as a possible D gene (5 bases). Per germline, CDR1 LNHDA and CDR2 SQIVND (reference sequence). This CDR3 spans 17 amino acids. V was cut by 7 bases and J by 0 bases, with 19 bases left in between. Drawing the rest from reference TRBV19 and TRBJ2-1, the complete variable domain is DGGITQSPKYLFRKEGQNVTLSCEQNLNHDAMYWYRQDPGQGLRLIYYSQIVNDFQKGDIAEGYSVSREKKESFPLTVTSAQKNPTAFYLCASTKRASRSSYNEQFFGPGTRLTVL.

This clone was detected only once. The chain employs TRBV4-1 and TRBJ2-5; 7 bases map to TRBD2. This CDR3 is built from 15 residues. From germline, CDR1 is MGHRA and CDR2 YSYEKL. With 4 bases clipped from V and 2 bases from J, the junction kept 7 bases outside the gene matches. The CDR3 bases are TGCGCCAGCAGCCGTGGGAGGGCGGGGCAAGAGACCCAGTACTTC. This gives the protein CASSRGRAGQETQYF.

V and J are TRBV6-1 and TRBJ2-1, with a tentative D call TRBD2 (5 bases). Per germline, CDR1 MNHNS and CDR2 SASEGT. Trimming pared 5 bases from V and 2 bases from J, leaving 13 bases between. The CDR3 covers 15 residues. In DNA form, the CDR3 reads TGTGCCAGCAGTCCGCGATCTAGCCCCTACAATGAGCAGTTCTTC. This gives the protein CASSPRSSPYNEQFF.

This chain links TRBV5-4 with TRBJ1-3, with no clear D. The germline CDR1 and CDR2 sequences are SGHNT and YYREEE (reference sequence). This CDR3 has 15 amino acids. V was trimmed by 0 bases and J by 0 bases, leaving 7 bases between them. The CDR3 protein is CASSLGPASGNTIYF. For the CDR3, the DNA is TGTGCCAGCAGCTTGGGCCCGGCCTCTGGAAACACCATATATTTT.

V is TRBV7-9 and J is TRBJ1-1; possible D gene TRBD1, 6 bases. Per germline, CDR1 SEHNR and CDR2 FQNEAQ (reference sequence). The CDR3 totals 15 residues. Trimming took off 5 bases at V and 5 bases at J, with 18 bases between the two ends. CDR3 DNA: TGTGCCAGCAGCCAACCCTACGCACAGGGAACTGAAGCTTTCTTT. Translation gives CASSQPYAQGTEAFF. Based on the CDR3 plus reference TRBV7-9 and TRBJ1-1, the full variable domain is DTGVSQNPRHKITKRGQNVTFRCDPISEHNRLYWYRQTLGQGPEFLTYFQNEAQLEKSRLLSDRFSAERPKGSFSTLEIQRTEQGDSAMYLCASSQPYAQGTEAFFGQGTRLTVV.

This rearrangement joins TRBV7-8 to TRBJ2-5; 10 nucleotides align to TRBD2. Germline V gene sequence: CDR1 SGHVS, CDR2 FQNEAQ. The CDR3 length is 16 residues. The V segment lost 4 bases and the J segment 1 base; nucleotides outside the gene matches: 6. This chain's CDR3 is CASSSRLAGAQETQYF. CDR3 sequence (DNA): TGTGCCAGCAGCTCAAGACTAGCGGGCGCCCAAGAGACCCAGTACTTC.

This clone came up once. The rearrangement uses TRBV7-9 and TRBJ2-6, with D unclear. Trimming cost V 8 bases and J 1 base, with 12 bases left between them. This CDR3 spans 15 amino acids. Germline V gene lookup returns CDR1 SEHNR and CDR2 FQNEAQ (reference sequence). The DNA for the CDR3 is TGTGCCAGCCGTCTAGGGATTTCTGGGGCCAACGTCCTGACTTTC. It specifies CASRLGISGANVLTF.

In nucleotides, the CDR3 is TGTGCCAGCAGTGAAGCGGGACAGGGGTACAATGAGCAGTTCTTC. Residues: CASSEAGQGYNEQFF. The J gene is TRBJ2-1, the V gene TRBV6-1; 10 bases are shared with TRBD1. The CDR3 consists of 15 residues. Germline CDR1 MNHNS, CDR2 SASEGT. V lost 0 bases, J lost 4 bases, and 0 bases stayed unmatched.